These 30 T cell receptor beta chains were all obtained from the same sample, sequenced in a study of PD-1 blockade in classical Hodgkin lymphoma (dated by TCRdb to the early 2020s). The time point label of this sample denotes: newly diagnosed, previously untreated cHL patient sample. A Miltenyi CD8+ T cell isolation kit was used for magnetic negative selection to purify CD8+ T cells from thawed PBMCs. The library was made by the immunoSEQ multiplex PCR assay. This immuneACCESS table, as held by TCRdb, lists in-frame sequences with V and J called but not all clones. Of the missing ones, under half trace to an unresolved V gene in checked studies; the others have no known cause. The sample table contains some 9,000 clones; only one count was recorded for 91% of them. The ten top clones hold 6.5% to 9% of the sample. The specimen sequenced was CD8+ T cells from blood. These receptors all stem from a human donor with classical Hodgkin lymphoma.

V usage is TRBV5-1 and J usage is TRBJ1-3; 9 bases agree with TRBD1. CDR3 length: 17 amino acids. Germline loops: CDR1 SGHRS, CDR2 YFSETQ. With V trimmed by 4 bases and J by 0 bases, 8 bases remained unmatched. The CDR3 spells CASSPWGTGYSGNTIYF. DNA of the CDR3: TGCGCCAGCAGCCCCTGGGGGACAGGGTACTCTGGAAACACCATATATTTT.

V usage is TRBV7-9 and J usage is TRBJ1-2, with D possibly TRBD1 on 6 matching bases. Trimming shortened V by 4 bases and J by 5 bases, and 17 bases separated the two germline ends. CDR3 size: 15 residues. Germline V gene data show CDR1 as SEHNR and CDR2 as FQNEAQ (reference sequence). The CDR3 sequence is CASSSRRQGWYGYTF. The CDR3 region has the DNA TGTGCCAGCAGCTCTAGACGCCAGGGGTGGTATGGCTACACCTTC.

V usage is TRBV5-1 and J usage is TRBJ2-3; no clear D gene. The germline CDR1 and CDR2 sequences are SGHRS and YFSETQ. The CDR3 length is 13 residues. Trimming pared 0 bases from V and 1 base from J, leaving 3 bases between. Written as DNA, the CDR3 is TGCGCCAGCAGCTTGGAACGCACAGATACGCAGTATTTT. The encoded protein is CASSLERTDTQYF. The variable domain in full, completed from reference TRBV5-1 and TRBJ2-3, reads KAGVTQTPRYLIKTRGQQVTLSCSPISGHRSVSWYQQTPGQGLQFLFEYFSETQRNKGNFPGRFSGRQFSNSRSEMNVSTLELGDSALYLCASSLERTDTQYFGPGTRLTVL.

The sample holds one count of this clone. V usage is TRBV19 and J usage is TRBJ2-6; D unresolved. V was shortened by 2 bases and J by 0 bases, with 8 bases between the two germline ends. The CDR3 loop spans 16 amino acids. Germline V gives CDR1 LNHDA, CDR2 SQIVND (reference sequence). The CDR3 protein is CASSILGFSGANVLTF. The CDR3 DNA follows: TGTGCCAGTAGTATATTAGGGTTCTCTGGGGCCAACGTCCTGACTTTC.

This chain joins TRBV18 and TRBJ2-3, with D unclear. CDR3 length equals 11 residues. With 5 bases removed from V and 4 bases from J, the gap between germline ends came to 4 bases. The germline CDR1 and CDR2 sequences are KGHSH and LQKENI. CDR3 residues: CASSSADTQYF. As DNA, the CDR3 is TGTGCCAGCTCATCAGCAGATACGCAGTATTTT.

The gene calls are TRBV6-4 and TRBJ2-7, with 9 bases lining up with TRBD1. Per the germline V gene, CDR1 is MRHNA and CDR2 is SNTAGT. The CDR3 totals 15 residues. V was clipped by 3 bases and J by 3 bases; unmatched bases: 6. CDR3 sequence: CASSEAPGQGYEQYF. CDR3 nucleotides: TGTGCCAGCAGTGAAGCCCCGGGACAGGGCTACGAGCAGTACTTC.

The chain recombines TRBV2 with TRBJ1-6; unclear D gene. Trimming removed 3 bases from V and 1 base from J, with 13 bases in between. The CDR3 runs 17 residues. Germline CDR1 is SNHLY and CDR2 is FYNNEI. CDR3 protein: CASSDRYLQSYNSPLHF. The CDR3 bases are TGTGCCAGCAGTGATAGGTATCTACAGTCCTATAATTCACCCCTCCACTTT.

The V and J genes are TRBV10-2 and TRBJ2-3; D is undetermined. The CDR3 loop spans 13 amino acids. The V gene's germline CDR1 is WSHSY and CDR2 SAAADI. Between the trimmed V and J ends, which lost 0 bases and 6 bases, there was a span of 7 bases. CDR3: CASSESNPDTQYF. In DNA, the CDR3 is TGCGCCAGCAGTGAGTCGAATCCGGATACGCAGTATTTT.

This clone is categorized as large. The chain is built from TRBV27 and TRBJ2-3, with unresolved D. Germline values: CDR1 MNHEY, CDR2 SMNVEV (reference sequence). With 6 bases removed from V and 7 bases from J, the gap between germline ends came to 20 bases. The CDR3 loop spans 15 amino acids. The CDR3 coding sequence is TGTGCCAGCAGCCACATACCCCCACCTAGGAATACGCAGTATTTT. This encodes CASSHIPPPRNTQYF.

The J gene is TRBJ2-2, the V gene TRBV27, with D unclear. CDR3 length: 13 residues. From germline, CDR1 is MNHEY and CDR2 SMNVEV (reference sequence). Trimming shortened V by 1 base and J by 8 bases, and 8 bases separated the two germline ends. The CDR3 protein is CASSLLGSGELFF. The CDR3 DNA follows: TGTGCCAGCAGTTTATTAGGTTCAGGGGAGCTGTTTTTT.

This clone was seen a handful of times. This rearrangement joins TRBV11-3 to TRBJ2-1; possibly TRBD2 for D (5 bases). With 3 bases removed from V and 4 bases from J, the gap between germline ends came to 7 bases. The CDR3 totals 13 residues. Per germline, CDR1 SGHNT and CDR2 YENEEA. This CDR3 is CASSLSGYNEQFF. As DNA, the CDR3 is TGTGCCAGCAGCTTGTCGGGGTACAATGAGCAGTTCTTC.

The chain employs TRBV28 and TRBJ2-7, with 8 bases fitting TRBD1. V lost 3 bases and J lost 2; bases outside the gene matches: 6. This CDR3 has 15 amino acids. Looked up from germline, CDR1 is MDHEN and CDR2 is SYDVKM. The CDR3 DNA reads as TGTGCCAGCAGTTTTGGACAGGGCGCGACCTACGAGCAGTACTTC. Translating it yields CASSFGQGATYEQYF.

The CDR3 loop reads CATSTSLRGVAEAFF. The CDR3 DNA sequence: TGTGCCACCAGCACATCCCTCAGAGGGGTTGCTGAAGCTTTCTTT. This sequence joins TRBV15 and TRBJ1-1, with D perhaps matching TRBD1 (5 bases). CDR1 is LNHNV, CDR2 YYDKDF, per germline (reference sequence). CDR3 length: 15 amino acids. V was cut by 4 bases and J by 6 bases, with 18 bases left in between.

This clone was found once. CDR3 sequence: CAITGSLTGLYGYTF. The CDR3 DNA follows: TGTGCCATCACCGGATCTTTGACAGGACTCTATGGCTACACCTTC. The chain uses TRBV10-3 and TRBJ1-2, with a weak D call TRBD1 (6 bases). V lost 7 bases and J lost 4, with 19 bases in between. Germline CDR1 reads ENHRY; CDR2 reads SYGVKD. The CDR3 consists of 15 residues.

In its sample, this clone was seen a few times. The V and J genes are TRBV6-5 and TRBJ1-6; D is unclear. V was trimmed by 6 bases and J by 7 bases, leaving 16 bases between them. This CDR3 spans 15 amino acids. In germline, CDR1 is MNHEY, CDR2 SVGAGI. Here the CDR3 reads CASRASPNGNSPLHF. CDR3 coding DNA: TGTGCCAGCAGAGCCAGCCCGAACGGAAATTCACCCCTCCACTTT.

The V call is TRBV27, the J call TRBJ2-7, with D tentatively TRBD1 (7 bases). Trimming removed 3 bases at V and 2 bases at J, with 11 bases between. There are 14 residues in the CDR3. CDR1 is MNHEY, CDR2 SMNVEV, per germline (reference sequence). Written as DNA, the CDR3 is TGTGCCAGCAGTTTTACCAGGGGGGCCTACGAGCAGTACTTC. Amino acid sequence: CASSFTRGAYEQYF.

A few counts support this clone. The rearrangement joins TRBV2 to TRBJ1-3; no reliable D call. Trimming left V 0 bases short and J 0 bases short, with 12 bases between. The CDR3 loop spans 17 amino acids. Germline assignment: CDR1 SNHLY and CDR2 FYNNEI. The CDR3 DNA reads TGTGCCAGCAGTGAAGCACACAGTCAGTCCTCTGGAAACACCATATATTTT. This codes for CASSEAHSQSSGNTIYF.

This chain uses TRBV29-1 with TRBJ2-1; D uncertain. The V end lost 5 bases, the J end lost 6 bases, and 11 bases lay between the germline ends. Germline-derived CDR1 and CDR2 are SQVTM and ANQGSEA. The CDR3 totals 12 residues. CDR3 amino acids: CSVCGGINEQFF. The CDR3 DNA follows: TGCAGCGTTTGTGGCGGAATCAATGAGCAGTTCTTC.

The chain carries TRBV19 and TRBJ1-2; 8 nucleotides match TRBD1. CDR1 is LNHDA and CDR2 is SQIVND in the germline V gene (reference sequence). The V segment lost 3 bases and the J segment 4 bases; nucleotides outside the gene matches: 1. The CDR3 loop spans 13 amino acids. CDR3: CASSIGQGYGYTF. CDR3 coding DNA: TGTGCCAGTAGTATCGGACAGGGCTATGGCTACACCTTC.

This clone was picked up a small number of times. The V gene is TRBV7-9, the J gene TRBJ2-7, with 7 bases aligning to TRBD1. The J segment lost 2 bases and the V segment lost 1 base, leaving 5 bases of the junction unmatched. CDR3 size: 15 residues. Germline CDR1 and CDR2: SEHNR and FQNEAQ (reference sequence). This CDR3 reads CASSLVQGVPYEQYF. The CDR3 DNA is TGTGCCAGCAGCTTAGTGCAGGGGGTCCCCTACGAGCAGTACTTC.

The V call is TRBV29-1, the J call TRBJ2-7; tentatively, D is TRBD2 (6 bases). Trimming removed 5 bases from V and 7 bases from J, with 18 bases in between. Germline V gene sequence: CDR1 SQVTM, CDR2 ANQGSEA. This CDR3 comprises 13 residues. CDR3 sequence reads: CSVQLREPVEQYF. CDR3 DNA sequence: TGCAGCGTTCAGTTACGGGAGCCAGTAGAGCAGTACTTC.

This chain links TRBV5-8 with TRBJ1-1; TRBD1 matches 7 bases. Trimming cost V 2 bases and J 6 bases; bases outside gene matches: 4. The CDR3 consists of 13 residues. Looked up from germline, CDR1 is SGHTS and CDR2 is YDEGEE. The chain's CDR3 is CASSFSGTAEAFF. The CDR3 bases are TGTGCCAGCAGCTTTTCTGGGACAGCTGAAGCTTTCTTT.

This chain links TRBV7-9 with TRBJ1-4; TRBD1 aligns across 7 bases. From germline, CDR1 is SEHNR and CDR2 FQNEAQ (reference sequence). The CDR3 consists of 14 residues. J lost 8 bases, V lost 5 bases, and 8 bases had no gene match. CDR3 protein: CASSLTGLEEKLFF. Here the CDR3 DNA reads TGTGCCAGCAGCCTGACAGGGCTTGAAGAAAAACTGTTTTTT.

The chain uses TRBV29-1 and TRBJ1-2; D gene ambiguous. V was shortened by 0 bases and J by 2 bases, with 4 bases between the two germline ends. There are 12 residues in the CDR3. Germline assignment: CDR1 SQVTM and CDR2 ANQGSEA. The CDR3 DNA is TGCAGCGTTGAAGATAGAAACTATGGCTACACCTTC. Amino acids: CSVEDRNYGYTF.

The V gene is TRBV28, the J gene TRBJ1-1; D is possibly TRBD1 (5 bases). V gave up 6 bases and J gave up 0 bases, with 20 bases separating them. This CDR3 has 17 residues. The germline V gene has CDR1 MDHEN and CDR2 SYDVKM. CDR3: CASSPPPWGGMNTEAFF. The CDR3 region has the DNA TGTGCCAGCAGCCCCCCCCCGTGGGGGGGAATGAACACTGAAGCTTTCTTT.

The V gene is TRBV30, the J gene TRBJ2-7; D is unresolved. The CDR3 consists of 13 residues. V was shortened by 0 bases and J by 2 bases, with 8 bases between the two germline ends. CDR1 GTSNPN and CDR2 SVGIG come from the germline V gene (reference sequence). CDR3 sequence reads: CAWSVGRTYEQYF. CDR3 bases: TGTGCCTGGAGTGTAGGCAGGACCTACGAGCAGTACTTC.

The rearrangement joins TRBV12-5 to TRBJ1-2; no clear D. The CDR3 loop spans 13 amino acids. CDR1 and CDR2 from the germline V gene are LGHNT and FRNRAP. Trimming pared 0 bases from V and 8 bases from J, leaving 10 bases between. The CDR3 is CASGLVRWEGYTF. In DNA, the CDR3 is TGTGCTAGTGGTTTGGTCAGATGGGAGGGCTACACCTTC.

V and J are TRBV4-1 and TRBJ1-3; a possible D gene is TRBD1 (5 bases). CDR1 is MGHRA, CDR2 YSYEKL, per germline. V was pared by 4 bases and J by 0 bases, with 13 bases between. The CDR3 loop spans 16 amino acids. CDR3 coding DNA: TGCGCCAGCAGCCTCCGGGACGGAGACTCTGGAAACACCATATATTTT. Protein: CASSLRDGDSGNTIYF.

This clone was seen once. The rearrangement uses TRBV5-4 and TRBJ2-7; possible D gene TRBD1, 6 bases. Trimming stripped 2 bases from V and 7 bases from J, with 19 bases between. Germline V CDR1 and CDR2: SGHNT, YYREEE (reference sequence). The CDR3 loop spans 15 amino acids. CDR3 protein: CASSFGDTPPWEQYF. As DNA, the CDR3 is TGTGCCAGCAGCTTCGGGGACACCCCCCCTTGGGAGCAGTACTTC.

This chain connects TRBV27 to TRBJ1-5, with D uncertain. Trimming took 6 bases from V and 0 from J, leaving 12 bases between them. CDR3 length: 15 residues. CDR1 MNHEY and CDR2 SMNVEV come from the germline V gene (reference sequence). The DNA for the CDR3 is TGTGCCAGCAGAATCACAGACCCTAGCAATCAGCCCCAGCATTTT. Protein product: CASRITDPSNQPQHF.